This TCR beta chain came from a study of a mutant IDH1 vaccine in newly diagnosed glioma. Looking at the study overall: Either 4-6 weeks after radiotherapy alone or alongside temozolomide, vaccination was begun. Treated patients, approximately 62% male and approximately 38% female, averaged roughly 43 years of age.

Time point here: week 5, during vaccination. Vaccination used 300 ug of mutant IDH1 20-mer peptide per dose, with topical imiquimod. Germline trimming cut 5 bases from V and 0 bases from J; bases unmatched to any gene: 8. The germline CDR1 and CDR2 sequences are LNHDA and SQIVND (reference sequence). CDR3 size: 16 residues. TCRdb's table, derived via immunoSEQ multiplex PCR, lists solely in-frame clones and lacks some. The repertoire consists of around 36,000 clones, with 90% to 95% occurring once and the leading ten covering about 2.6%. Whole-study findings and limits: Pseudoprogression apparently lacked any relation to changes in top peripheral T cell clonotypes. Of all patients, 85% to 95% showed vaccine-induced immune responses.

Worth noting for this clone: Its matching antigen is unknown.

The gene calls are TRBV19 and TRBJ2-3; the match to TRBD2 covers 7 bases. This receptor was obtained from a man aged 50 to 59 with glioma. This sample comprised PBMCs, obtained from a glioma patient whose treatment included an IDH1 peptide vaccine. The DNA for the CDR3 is TGTGCCAGTAGTCCCAGAGCGGGGCTAAGCACAGATACGCAGTATTTT. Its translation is CASSPRAGLSTDTQYF.